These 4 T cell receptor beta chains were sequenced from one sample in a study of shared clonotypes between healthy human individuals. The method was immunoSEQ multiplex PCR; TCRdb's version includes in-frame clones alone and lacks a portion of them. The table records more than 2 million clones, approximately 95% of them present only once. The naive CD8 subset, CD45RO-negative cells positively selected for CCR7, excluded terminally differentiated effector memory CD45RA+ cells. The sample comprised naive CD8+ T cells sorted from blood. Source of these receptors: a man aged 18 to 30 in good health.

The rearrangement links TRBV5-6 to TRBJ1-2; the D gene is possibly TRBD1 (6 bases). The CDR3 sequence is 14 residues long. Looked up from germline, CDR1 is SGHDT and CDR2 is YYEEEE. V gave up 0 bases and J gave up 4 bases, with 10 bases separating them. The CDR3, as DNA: TGTGCCAGCAGCTTGGGACAGGCGAGCTATGGCTACACCTTC. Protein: CASSLGQASYGYTF.

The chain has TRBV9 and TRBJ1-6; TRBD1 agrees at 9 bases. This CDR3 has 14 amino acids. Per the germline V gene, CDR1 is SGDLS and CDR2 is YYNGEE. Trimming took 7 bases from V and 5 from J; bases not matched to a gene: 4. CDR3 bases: TGTGCCAGCGGGACAGGGTATCATAATTCACCCCTCCACTTT. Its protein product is CASGTGYHNSPLHF. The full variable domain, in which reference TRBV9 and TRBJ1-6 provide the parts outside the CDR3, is DSGVTQTPKHLITATGQRVTLRCSPRSGDLSVYWYQQSLDQGLQFLIQYYNGEERAKGNILERFSAQQFPDLHSELNLSSLELGDSALYFCASGTGYHNSPLHFGNGTRLTVT.

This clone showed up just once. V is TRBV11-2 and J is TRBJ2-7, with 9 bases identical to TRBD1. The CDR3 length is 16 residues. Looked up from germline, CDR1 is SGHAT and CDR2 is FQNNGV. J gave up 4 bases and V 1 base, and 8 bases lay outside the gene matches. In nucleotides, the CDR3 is TGTGCCAGCAGCTTAGGGTACCGGGACAGGGCTTACGAGCAGTACTTC. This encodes CASSLGYRDRAYEQYF. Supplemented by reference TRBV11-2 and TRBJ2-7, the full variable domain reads EAGVAQSPRYKIIEKRQSVAFWCNPISGHATLYWYQQILGQGPKLLIQFQNNGVVDDSQLPKDRFSAERLKGVDSTLKIQPAKLEDSAVYLCASSLGYRDRAYEQYFGPGTRLTVT.

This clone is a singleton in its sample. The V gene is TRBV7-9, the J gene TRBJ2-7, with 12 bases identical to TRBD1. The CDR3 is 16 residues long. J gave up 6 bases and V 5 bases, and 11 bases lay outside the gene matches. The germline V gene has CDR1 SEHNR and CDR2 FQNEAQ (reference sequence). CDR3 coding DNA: TGTGCCAGCAGCCCCCGACTGGGACAGGGGGCAGTCGAGCAGTACTTC. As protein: CASSPRLGQGAVEQYF.